This TCR beta chain was sequenced for a study of cytotoxic CD8 clonotypes in ibrutinib-treated CLL. Across the whole study: Response was recorded as partial in some 24 patients and complete in 2; at median approximately six years, roughly 15 remained remitted and around 12 had progressed.

Findings of the study overall: Public clonotypes occurred uncommonly; on treatment, they contracted or remained stable. Sustained-remission patients were sampled at one set of times and progressing patients at different ones.

Measured with immunoSEQ multiplex PCR; TCRdb has only the in-frame clones, and not every one. The sample records about 180,000 clones, around 80% being singletons. The germline V gene encodes CDR1 LNHNV and CDR2 YYDKDF (reference sequence). The CDR3 has 16 residues. Between the trimmed V and J ends, which lost 8 bases and 0 bases, there was a span of 17 bases. Turning to this clone: Its antigen is not known.

The authors obtained around 2 micrograms of genomic DNA from cryopreserved PBMCs for TCR beta libraries. V usage is TRBV15 and J usage is TRBJ2-4; D is tentatively TRBD1 or TRBD2 (6 bases each). Sequenced here: PBMCs, sampled after 24 months of ibrutinib treatment. The TCR originated in a human donor with chronic lymphocytic leukemia. The CDR3 here is CATRMDRGLAKNIQYF. DNA for the CDR3: TGTGCCACCCGCATGGATCGGGGGCTAGCCAAAAACATTCAGTACTTC.